Presented here are 29 T cell receptor beta chains from one specimen sequenced in a study of cytomegalovirus exposure and HLA in healthy donors listed by TCRdb under 2017. Libraries were built with the immunoSEQ multiplex PCR assay. A mixture of 60 forward primers for TCR Vbeta segments and 13 reverse primers for TCR Jbeta segments was used in the multiplex PCR. Held by TCRdb, this immuneACCESS table contains in-frame sequences only and omits some clones. Under half of the omission traces to an unresolved V gene where checked; the cause of the rest is unknown. For this sample there are some 130,000 clones; around three quarters appear just once. In total, the top ten clones hold 4.5% to 5% of the sample. The specimen was PBMCs. The receptors derive from a man aged 30-40 years in good health.

V is TRBV7-3 and J is TRBJ1-1, with D hard to call. Germline-derived CDR1 and CDR2 are SGHTA and FQGTGA. V was trimmed by 1 base and J by 2 bases, leaving 11 bases between them. The CDR3 is 15 amino acids. CDR3 coding DNA: TGTGCCAGCAGCTTAAGCCAGGCCTCAAACACTGAAGCTTTCTTT. It yields the protein CASSLSQASNTEAFF.

The rearrangement links TRBV2 to TRBJ2-4; the D is unclear. V was shortened by 7 bases and J by 8 bases, with 12 bases between the two germline ends. Germline V gene lookup returns CDR1 SNHLY and CDR2 FYNNEI. The CDR3 extends over 12 amino acids. The CDR3: CASTLEIDIQYF. The CDR3 DNA follows: TGTGCCAGCACGCTGGAGATCGACATTCAGTACTTC.

V is TRBV4-1 and J is TRBJ2-2, with D uncertain. CDR1 is MGHRA and CDR2 is YSYEKL in the germline V gene. The CDR3 has 16 residues. V lost 1 base to trimming and J lost 5 bases, with 14 bases between them. The CDR3 reads CASSQVPNDWTGELFF. As DNA, the CDR3 is TGCGCCAGCAGCCAAGTCCCCAACGACTGGACCGGGGAGCTGTTTTTT.

This rearrangement joins TRBV4-1 to TRBJ2-1, with 7 bases matching TRBD1. The CDR3 has 17 amino acids. Germline V gene lookup returns CDR1 MGHRA and CDR2 YSYEKL. The trim removed 2 bases at V and 7 bases at J, leaving 14 bases unmatched. CDR3 bases: TGCGCCAGCAGCCAAACCCCTCCCGGGACAGCTCTAAATGAGCAGTTCTTC. This encodes CASSQTPPGTALNEQFF.

The chain combines TRBV11-1 with TRBJ2-2; 7 nucleotides agree with TRBD2. The J segment lost 8 bases and the V segment lost 5 bases, leaving 8 bases of the junction unmatched. The CDR3 loop spans 14 amino acids. Germline lookup yields CDR1 SGHAT and CDR2 FQDESV (reference sequence). CDR3 loop: CASSDRRGSGELFF. In DNA, the CDR3 is TGTGCCAGCAGCGACCGGCGGGGGTCGGGGGAGCTGTTTTTT. Combining the CDR3 with reference TRBV11-1 and TRBJ2-2 gives the whole variable domain EAEVAQSPRYKITEKSQAVAFWCDPISGHATLYWYRQILGQGPELLVQFQDESVVDDSQLPKDRFSAERLKGVDSTLKIQPAELGDSAMYLCASSDRRGSGELFFGEGSRLTVL.

The CDR3 sequence: CASSSPSLGRETQYF. The CDR3 region has the DNA TGTGCCAGCAGTTCCCCTTCATTGGGCAGGGAGACCCAGTACTTC. This chain uses TRBV6-5 with TRBJ2-5; no reliable D call. Germline-derived CDR1 and CDR2 are MNHEY and SVGAGI. Between the trimmed V and J ends, which lost 4 bases and 5 bases, there was a span of 17 bases. The CDR3 contains 15 residues.

V usage is TRBV28 and J usage is TRBJ2-2; the match to TRBD2 covers 8 bases. The CDR3 covers 15 residues. Germline V gene data show CDR1 as MDHEN and CDR2 as SYDVKM. The V and J ends lost 6 bases and 7 bases, in that order; junction bases with no gene match: 10. The CDR3 loop is CASSTSGSGFGELFF. CDR3 in DNA: TGTGCCAGCAGCACGAGCGGGAGTGGGTTCGGGGAGCTGTTTTTT.

This chain connects TRBV5-8 to TRBJ2-1; D ambiguous. The CDR3 runs 13 residues. Germline V gene sequence: CDR1 SGHTS, CDR2 YDEGEE. Trimming pared 4 bases from V and 4 bases from J, leaving 9 bases between. CDR3 in amino acids: CASSPVRYNEQFF. CDR3 nucleotides: TGTGCCAGCAGCCCGGTGAGATACAATGAGCAGTTCTTC.

This clone was seen a handful of times. V usage is TRBV5-4 and J usage is TRBJ1-6; the D gene is possibly TRBD1 (6 bases). This CDR3 region has 15 residues. V was cut by 2 bases and J by 7 bases, with 13 bases left in between. Germline V gives CDR1 SGHNT, CDR2 YYREEE (reference sequence). The CDR3 coding sequence is TGTGCCAGCAGCTTTTTGACAGGACCCAATTCACCCCTCCACTTT. It codes for CASSFLTGPNSPLHF.

This sequence joins TRBV15 and TRBJ1-5; 8 bases map to TRBD1. Per the germline V gene, CDR1 is LNHNV and CDR2 is YYDKDF (reference sequence). The CDR3 has 16 residues. After removal of 3 bases from V and 8 bases from J, the junction contained 12 bases not matched to a gene. CDR3 sequence reads: CATSSLGQASGKPQHF. The CDR3 nucleotides read TGTGCCACCAGCAGCCTGGGACAGGCCTCGGGGAAGCCCCAGCATTTT.

This clone showed up just a few times. The J gene is TRBJ1-2, the V gene TRBV9; D gene unclear. Germline-derived CDR1 and CDR2 are SGDLS and YYNGEE. This CDR3 contains 12 residues. Trimming took 4 bases from V and 6 from J, leaving 10 bases between them. The CDR3 nucleotides are TGTGCCAGCAGCCCCTACGGGGATGGCTACACCTTC. It is translated as CASSPYGDGYTF.

The J gene is TRBJ2-7, the V gene TRBV30, with no clear D. Germline loops: CDR1 GTSNPN, CDR2 SVGIG (reference sequence). This CDR3 has 14 amino acids. Trimming left V 6 bases short and J 0 bases short, with 15 bases between. CDR3: CACVPGWSSYEQYF. The CDR3, as DNA: TGTGCCTGTGTCCCTGGTTGGAGCTCCTACGAGCAGTACTTC.

In nucleotides, the CDR3 is TGTGCCAGCAGACCCGGGACATCGAACACCGGGGAGCTGTTTTTT. Its protein product is CASRPGTSNTGELFF. This chain links TRBV6-6 with TRBJ2-2; maybe TRBD1 (6 bases). Trimming removed 6 bases from V and 0 bases from J, with 11 bases in between. The germline gives CDR1 MNHNY, CDR2 SVGAGI (reference sequence). CDR3 length: 15 residues.

This chain links TRBV21-1 with TRBJ2-1; the table's D call, TRBD2, was not checked against the DNA. TRBV21-1 is a documented pseudogene. The CDR3 has 18 residues. The DNA for the CDR3 is TGTGCCAGCAGCGCTCCCGGGACTAGCGGACCTCTTGGGAATGAGCAGTTCTTC. Its translation: CASSAPGTSGPLGNEQFF.

The J gene is TRBJ1-2, the V gene TRBV6-5; TRBD1 agrees at 8 bases. This CDR3 has 13 amino acids. Trimming removed 6 bases from V and 9 bases from J; junction bases left unmatched: 9. From germline, CDR1 is MNHEY and CDR2 SVGAGI. DNA for the CDR3: TGTGCCAGCAGGGGCGACAGGGGACCCCGCTACACCTTC. Amino acids: CASRGDRGPRYTF.

The V gene is TRBV5-6, the J gene TRBJ2-1; D ambiguous. Looked up from germline, CDR1 is SGHDT and CDR2 is YYEEEE. The CDR3 spans 14 residues. Trimming removed 5 bases at V and 4 bases at J, with 13 bases between. The CDR3, as DNA: TGTGCCAGCAGTCGTAGGTTAGCTTACAATGAGCAGTTCTTC. Translation gives CASSRRLAYNEQFF.

This clone appeared a single time. The gene calls are TRBV28 and TRBJ1-2; D is uncertain. CDR1 and CDR2 (germline): MDHEN, SYDVKM. V was cut by 3 bases and J by 0 bases, with 5 bases left in between. CDR3 length equals 13 residues. CDR3 bases: TGTGCCAGCAGTTTCGAGCCTAACTATGGCTACACCTTC. This gives the protein CASSFEPNYGYTF.

This chain links TRBV7-3 with TRBJ1-1, with 9 bases fitting TRBD1. The ends lost 0 bases at V and 1 base at J; junction bases unmatched: 12. Germline-derived CDR1 and CDR2 are SGHTA and FQGTGA. The CDR3 runs to 19 residues. The CDR3 DNA sequence: TGTGCCAGCAGCTTAACCCGGGGGACAGGGCAGAAATCGAACACTGAAGCTTTCTTT. This gives the protein CASSLTRGTGQKSNTEAFF.

This chain joins TRBV2 and TRBJ1-1, with a weak D call TRBD1 (5 bases). The CDR3 length is 15 residues. Trimming pared 2 bases from V and 6 bases from J, leaving 16 bases between. Germline V lookup: CDR1 SNHLY, CDR2 FYNNEI. The CDR3 loop is CASSENGGGVAEAFF. The CDR3 region has the DNA TGTGCCAGCAGTGAAAATGGGGGAGGTGTCGCTGAAGCTTTCTTT.

The chain joins TRBV4-1 to TRBJ2-5; no definite D call. The germline V and J ends were trimmed by 1 base and 5 bases, with 8 bases remaining between them. Germline V lookup: CDR1 MGHRA, CDR2 YSYEKL. The CDR3 has 13 amino acids. CDR3 sequence: CASSQGALETQYF. CDR3 bases: TGCGCCAGCAGCCAAGGGGCTCTTGAGACCCAGTACTTC.

V usage is TRBV5-1 and J usage is TRBJ1-4; 8 nucleotides agree with TRBD1. The CDR3 covers 15 residues. V shed 0 bases and J 8 bases; nucleotides not matched to a gene: 6. The germline gives CDR1 SGHRS, CDR2 YFSETQ. Here the CDR3 reads CASSLAQGAEEKLFF. CDR3 nucleotide sequence: TGCGCCAGCAGCTTGGCCCAGGGGGCGGAGGAAAAACTGTTTTTT.

This clone was seen more than once but under ten times. The chain has TRBV9 and TRBJ2-7, with 10 bases fitting TRBD2. Looked up from germline, CDR1 is SGDLS and CDR2 is YYNGEE. The CDR3 is 15 residues long. V lost 2 bases and J lost 3; bases outside the gene matches: 5. CDR3 region: CASSVGTSEFYEQYF. CDR3 sequence (DNA): TGTGCCAGCAGCGTTGGGACTAGCGAGTTCTACGAGCAGTACTTC.

V usage is TRBV7-2 and J usage is TRBJ2-1; D is possibly TRBD2 (6 bases). Germline V gene sequence: CDR1 SGHTA, CDR2 FQGNSA. V was trimmed by 4 bases and J by 8 bases, leaving 12 bases between them. CDR3 length: 13 residues. DNA of the CDR3: TGTGCCAGCAGCTCCCCGACTAGTTATGAGCAGTTCTTC. Its translation is CASSSPTSYEQFF.

The V and J genes are TRBV2 and TRBJ1-1, with unresolved D. CDR1 and CDR2 from the germline V gene are SNHLY and FYNNEI. The CDR3 contains 12 residues. V was shortened by 6 bases and J by 4 bases, with 9 bases between the two germline ends. The CDR3 loop reads CASSPDTTEAFF. As DNA, the CDR3 is TGTGCCAGCAGCCCAGACACCACTGAAGCTTTCTTT.

The rearrangement uses TRBV29-1 and TRBJ1-3; TRBD1 is a possible D gene (5 bases). Germline lookup yields CDR1 SQVTM and CDR2 ANQGSEA. With 4 bases removed from V and 8 bases from J, the gap between germline ends came to 9 bases. The CDR3 length is 11 residues. As DNA, the CDR3 is TGCAGCGTTGGGAGGGGAGACACCATATATTTT. Translation gives CSVGRGDTIYF.

This clone has just a few counts. The V and J genes are TRBV11-3 and TRBJ2-3, with 8 bases fitting TRBD2. CDR3 length equals 16 residues. The trim removed 0 bases at V and 5 bases at J, leaving 7 bases unmatched. The germline CDR1 and CDR2 sequences are SGHNT and YENEEA. Here the CDR3 reads CASSLDVGTRKDTQYF. The CDR3 bases are TGTGCCAGCAGCTTAGATGTCGGGACTAGGAAAGATACGCAGTATTTT.

V and J are TRBV6-5 and TRBJ1-5, with a tentative D call TRBD1 (6 bases). CDR1 and CDR2 (germline): MNHEY, SVGAGI. This CDR3 has 15 amino acids. Trimming removed 6 bases from V and 2 bases from J, with 14 bases in between. CDR3 protein: CASRTTGRGNQPQHF. CDR3 coding DNA: TGTGCCAGCAGAACAACAGGGAGGGGCAATCAGCCCCAGCATTTT.

This chain connects TRBV27 to TRBJ2-7, with 7 bases that match TRBD2. The germline CDR1 and CDR2 sequences are MNHEY and SMNVEV (reference sequence). V was pared by 8 bases and J by 0 bases, with 7 bases of the junction left unmatched. The CDR3 consists of 14 residues. The CDR3 region is CASHPGTNSYEQYF. As DNA, the CDR3 is TGTGCCAGCCATCCCGGGACTAACTCCTACGAGCAGTACTTC.

The chain has TRBV11-2 and TRBJ2-1, with 8 bases that match TRBD2. This CDR3 region has 15 residues. Germline V gives CDR1 SGHAT, CDR2 FQNNGV. V lost 3 bases and J lost 6; bases outside the gene matches: 7. The CDR3 region is CASSFERESFNEQFF. CDR3 sequence (DNA): TGTGCCAGCAGCTTTGAGCGGGAGTCGTTCAATGAGCAGTTCTTC.